Listed below are T cell receptor beta chains from one sample, sequenced in a study of T cell responses to AZD1222 COVID-19 vaccine. Measured with immunoSEQ multiplex PCR; TCRdb has only the in-frame clones, and not every one. The data show about 130,000 clones, around nine tenths seen once. The specimen comprised peripheral blood, sampled 28 days after the second AZD1222 dose. These receptors came from an adult who received the AZD1222 COVID-19 vaccine. The CDR3 runs from the conserved cysteine through the conserved F or W. Rows may omit the clone size; those that give it use once, few, many or a size class.

v_gene	abundance	j_gene	CDR3aa
TRBV6-2/TRBV6-3	-	TRBJ1-2	CASSYSKKDGNYGYTF
TRBV9	once	TRBJ2-1	CASSARGGYSYNEQFF
TRBV30	-	TRBJ1-1	CAWSAGEGAFF
TRBV7-9	once	TRBJ2-1	CASSQKGLADGHEQFF
TRBV6-5	-	TRBJ2-1	CASYPGASSYNEQFF
TRBV30	-	TRBJ2-1	CAWSVGREQFF
TRBV19	-	TRBJ2-1	CASSEGAGAKRKNEQFF
TRBV28	-	TRBJ1-5	CASRPSQGRTQPQHF
TRBV13	once	TRBJ1-1	CASSPDRAAFF
TRBV29-1	-	TRBJ2-7	CSAYGLAGDREQYF
TRBV30	-	TRBJ2-1	CAWTRKGTYNEQFF
TRBV19	-	TRBJ2-7	CASSMVASYSYEQYF
TRBV6-1	few	TRBJ1-5	CASSEGRQGNQPQHF
TRBV5-1	-	TRBJ1-1	CASSLDRGLNTEAFF
TRBV14	-	TRBJ2-2	CASSPSGTGLAGELFF
TRBV7-2	-	TRBJ2-7	CASSLVLGDKQYF
TRBV18	-	TRBJ2-7	CASSPPVAPYEQYF
TRBV5-6	-	TRBJ2-3	CASSPQTNSDGTDTQYF
TRBV7-2	once	TRBJ2-1	CASSLGAGEQFF
TRBV30	-	TRBJ1-6	CAWSEKDRFNSPLHF
TRBV2	-	TRBJ1-1	CASSEGEGVAFF
TRBV27	-	TRBJ1-2	CASSSITRPGGYTF
TRBV19	-	TRBJ1-2	CASSSGPEPVYGYTF
TRBV6-6	-	TRBJ1-3	CASGAGSTIYF
TRBV11-3	-	TRBJ2-5	CASKRQGTQETQYF
TRBV11-2	-	TRBJ2-1	CATNWDSHYNEQFF
TRBV7-2	once	TRBJ1-1	CASSPRQGEDTEAFF
TRBV24-1	-	TRBJ2-3	CATSDPGQGTDTQYF
TRBV11-3	-	TRBJ2-4	CASSPRQGMGNIQYF
TRBV5-5	-	TRBJ2-1	CASSLSGALRDEQFF
TRBV28	-	TRBJ2-3	CAMGDGPSTDTQYF
TRBV7-9	-	TRBJ2-5	CASSTGTSGGTEETQYF
TRBV3-1/TRBV3-2	-	TRBJ1-3	CASSPGQGNTGNTIYF
TRBV6-2/TRBV6-3	once	TRBJ1-4	CASSYSGREKLFF
TRBV27	-	TRBJ1-5	CASSLLGTSGNQPQHF
TRBV27	-	TRBJ1-2	CASQTWGGLGGYTF
TRBV12-5	-	TRBJ1-2	CASGSPVSDVYGYTF
TRBV5-1	-	TRBJ2-2	CASSLGPESGDTGELFF
TRBV9	-	TRBJ1-2	CASRQGGAYGYTF
TRBV7-9	-	TRBJ1-4	CASSPGQGTNEKLFF
TRBV19	few	TRBJ2-1	CASSINGDPYNEQFF
TRBV6-2/TRBV6-3	-	TRBJ1-5	CASSKNGDRGNQPQHF
TRBV5-1	-	TRBJ2-2	CASSLRGGGWTGELFF
TRBV28	-	TRBJ2-7	CASSSTGSFSYEQYF
TRBV5-5	-	TRBJ2-1	CASSPRTSGNEQFF
TRBV19	-	TRBJ1-1	CASSPRERVDTEAFF
TRBV19	-	TRBJ2-7	CASSPGLATYEQYF
TRBV19	-	TRBJ2-7	CASSISGRIADEQYF
TRBV14	-	TRBJ1-1	CASRRQGYTEAFF
TRBV3-1/TRBV3-2	-	TRBJ1-3	CASSQDSLGGTIYF